This T cell receptor beta chain was found in a study of blood T cell repertoires in COVID-19. The wider study: From T cells, B-cell-depleted T cells, or PBMCs came the material, which was cDNA or gDNA.

Profiled with immunoSEQ multiplex PCR; TCRdb holds only in-frame clones, not every one. The profile shows roughly 150,000 clones, approximately 88% of them singletons. The CDR3 totals 13 residues. The V gene's germline CDR1 is MDHEN and CDR2 SYDVKM. V was cut by 8 bases and J by 4 bases, with 9 bases left in between. Sequenced: peripheral blood. The rearrangement joins TRBV28 to TRBJ1-6; D uncertain. The TCR comes from a human donor in a cohort sampled during active COVID-19. CDR3 sequence: CASEGTYNSPLHF. As DNA, the CDR3 is TGTGCCAGCGAGGGTACTTATAATTCACCCCTCCACTTT.